A selection of T cell receptor beta chains follows, all from one sample in a study of Ad26.COV2.S vaccination and SARS-CoV-2 variants. Generated by immunoSEQ multiplex PCR, the TCRdb table keeps only in-frame clones and is missing some. The table records roughly 400,000 clones, 89% of them present only once. Sample: peripheral blood, taken in a trial of Ad26.COV2.S vaccine versus placebo. These receptors all come from a person aged 18 to 65 who received the Ad26.COV2.S COVID-19 vaccine or a placebo. Both conserved end residues are part of each CDR3. The D gene is left open where the match is weak. Some rows mark clone size as missing; the rest say once, few, many or name a class of expanded clone.

CDR3 protein	CDR3 DNA	D gene	V gene	J gene	clone size
CASSREVRYSGNTIYF	TGTGCCAGCAGCCGAGAAGTCCGCTACTCTGGAAACACCATATATTTT	NA	TRBV7-9	TRBJ1-3	NA
CASSLESEPSYEQYF	TGTGCCAGCAGCTTGGAGTCGGAACCAAGCTACGAGCAGTACTTC	NA	TRBV5-4	TRBJ2-7	NA
CASSLMPGSDGYTF	TGCGCCAGCAGCTTGATGCCAGGGTCGGATGGCTACACCTTC	NA	TRBV5-1	TRBJ1-2	NA
CAWSTGSGINQPQHF	TGTGCCTGGAGTACGGGTTCAGGGATTAATCAGCCCCAGCATTTT	NA	TRBV30	TRBJ1-5	NA
CASSRAGTENTEAFF	TGTGCCAGCAGCCGGGCGGGGACAGAGAACACTGAAGCTTTCTTT	TRBD1	TRBV11-3	TRBJ1-1	NA
CASTTLTGFNTEAFF	TGTGCCAGCACCACACTAACAGGGTTCAACACTGAAGCTTTCTTT	NA	TRBV28	TRBJ1-1	NA
CASSLDRAASTGELFF	TGTGCCAGCAGCCTGGACAGGGCGGCATCCACCGGGGAGCTGTTTTTT	TRBD1	TRBV7-9	TRBJ2-2	once
CASKNRGDEQFF	TGTGCCAGCAAGAATAGGGGTGATGAGCAGTTCTTC	NA	TRBV27	TRBJ2-1	NA
CASSLGATNTGELFF	TGTGCCAGCAGCTTGGGAGCGACGAACACCGGGGAGCTGTTTTTT	NA	TRBV5-6	TRBJ2-2	NA
CASSAGQGYEQYF	TGTGCCAGTAGCGCGGGACAGGGCTACGAGCAGTACTTC	TRBD1	TRBV19	TRBJ2-7	NA